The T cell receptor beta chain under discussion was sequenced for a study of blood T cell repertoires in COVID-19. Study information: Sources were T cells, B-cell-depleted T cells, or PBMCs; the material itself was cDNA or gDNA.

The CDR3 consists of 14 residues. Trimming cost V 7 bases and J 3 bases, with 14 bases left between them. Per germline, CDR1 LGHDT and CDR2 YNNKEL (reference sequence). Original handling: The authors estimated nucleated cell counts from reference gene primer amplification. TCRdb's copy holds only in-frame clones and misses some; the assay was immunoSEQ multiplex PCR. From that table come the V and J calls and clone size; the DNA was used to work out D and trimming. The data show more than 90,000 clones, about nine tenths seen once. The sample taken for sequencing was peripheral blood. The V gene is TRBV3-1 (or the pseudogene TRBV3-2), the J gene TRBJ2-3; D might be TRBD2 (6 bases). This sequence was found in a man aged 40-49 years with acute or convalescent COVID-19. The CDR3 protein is CASTPGLSTDTQYF. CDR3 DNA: TGTGCCAGCACCCCTGGACTATCAACAGATACGCAGTATTTT.